The clone carrying this TCR beta chain was seen a few times. Its antigen remains unknown. Germline V lookup: CDR1 SGHTA, CDR2 FQGNSA. The CDR3 contains 13 residues. Trimming cost V 6 bases and J 0 bases, with 6 bases left between them. This entry comes from a study of cytomegalovirus exposure and HLA in healthy donors. Broader study findings: The authors judged a highly shared variant cluster likely a sequencing artifact.

13 Jbeta primers and 60 Vbeta primers were used for the PCR. Assay: immunoSEQ multiplex PCR; the TCRdb copy retains only in-frame clones and omits some. The table records around 180,000 clones, over 70% of them present only once. This TCR was recovered from a man aged 35-49 years in good health and CMV-seronegative. The V and J genes are TRBV7-2 and TRBJ1-5; D is ambiguous. The material sequenced was PBMCs. CDR3 bases: TGTGCCAGCAGTACAGCTAGCAATCAGCCCCAGCATTTT. This sequence encodes CASSTASNQPQHF.